The clone carrying this TCR beta chain occurred many times. Trimming pared 3 bases from V and 2 bases from J, leaving 11 bases between. Germline V CDR1 and CDR2: KGHSH, LQKENI. There are 14 residues in the CDR3. MiXCR, run by TCRdb on the RT-PCR reads, gives a single entry per CDR3 protein. Of hundreds of thousands of distinct CDR3 sequences detected, approximately 15% appear once; the ten largest clones hold around 3.3%. The sample was memory CD4+ T cells from blood. V is TRBV18 and J is TRBJ2-7, with D unresolved. The origin of this receptor is a female donor in good health, serving as a healthy control. CDR3 sequence reads: CASSPRTEAYEQYF. Here the CDR3 DNA reads TGTGCCAGCTCACCCCGGACGGAAGCCTACGAGCAGTACTTC. Filled out from reference TRBV18 and TRBJ2-7, the complete variable domain reads NAGVMQNPRHLVRRRGQEARLRCSPMKGHSHVYWYRQLPEEGLKFMVYLQKENIIDESGMPKERFSAEFPKEGPSILRIQQVVRGDSAAYFCASSPRTEAYEQYFGPGTRLTVT.